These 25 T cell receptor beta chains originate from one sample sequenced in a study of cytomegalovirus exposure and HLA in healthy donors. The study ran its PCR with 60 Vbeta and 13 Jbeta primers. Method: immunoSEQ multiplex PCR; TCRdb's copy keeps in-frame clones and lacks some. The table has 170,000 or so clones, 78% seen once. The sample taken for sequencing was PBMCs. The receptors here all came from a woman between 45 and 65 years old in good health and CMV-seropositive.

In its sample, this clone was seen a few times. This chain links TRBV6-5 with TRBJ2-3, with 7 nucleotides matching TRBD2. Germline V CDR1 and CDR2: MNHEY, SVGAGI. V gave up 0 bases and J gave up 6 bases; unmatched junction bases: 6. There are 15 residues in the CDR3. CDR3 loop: CASSYSSRGRDTQYF. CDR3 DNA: TGTGCCAGCAGTTACTCGTCGCGGGGGAGGGATACGCAGTATTTT.

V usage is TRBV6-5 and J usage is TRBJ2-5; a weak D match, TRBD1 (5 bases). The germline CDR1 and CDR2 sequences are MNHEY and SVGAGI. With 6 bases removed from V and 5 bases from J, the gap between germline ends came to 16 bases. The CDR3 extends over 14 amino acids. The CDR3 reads CASSPKGPWETQYF. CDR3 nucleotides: TGTGCCAGCAGCCCCAAGGGGCCATGGGAGACCCAGTACTTC.

CDR3 sequence reads: CASSVSGTGVEKLFF. CDR3 nucleotides: TGTGCCAGCAGCGTGTCCGGGACAGGGGTTGAAAAACTGTTTTTT. The gene calls are TRBV9 and TRBJ1-4, with TRBD1 matching 10 bases. This CDR3 is 15 amino acids long. V was clipped by 2 bases and J by 7 bases; unmatched bases: 5. The germline V gene encodes CDR1 SGDLS and CDR2 YYNGEE.

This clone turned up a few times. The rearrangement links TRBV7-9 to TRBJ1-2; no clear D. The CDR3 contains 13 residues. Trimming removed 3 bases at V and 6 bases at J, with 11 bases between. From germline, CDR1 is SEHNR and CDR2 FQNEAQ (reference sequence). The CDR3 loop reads CASSFHTGDGYTF. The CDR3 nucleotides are TGTGCCAGCAGCTTTCACACCGGAGATGGCTACACCTTC. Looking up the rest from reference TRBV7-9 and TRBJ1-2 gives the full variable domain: DTGVSQNPRHKITKRGQNVTFRCDPISEHNRLYWYRQTLGQGPEFLTYFQNEAQLEKSRLLSDRFSAERPKGSFSTLEIQRTEQGDSAMYLCASSFHTGDGYTFGSGTRLTVV.

CDR3 nucleotides: TGCGCCAGCACGGCGCAGGGGACCACGGGAAGCAATGAGCAGTTCTTC. This encodes CASTAQGTTGSNEQFF. V is TRBV5-1 and J is TRBJ2-1; D possibly corresponds to TRBD1 (6 bases). Germline CDR1 is SGHRS and CDR2 is YFSETQ. This CDR3 contains 16 residues. V was trimmed by 6 bases and J by 6 bases, leaving 22 bases between them.

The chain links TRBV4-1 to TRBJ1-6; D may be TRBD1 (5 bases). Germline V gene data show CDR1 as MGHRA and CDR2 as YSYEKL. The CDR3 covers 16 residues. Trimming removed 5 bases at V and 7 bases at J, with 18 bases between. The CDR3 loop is CASSKGAGGWNSPLHF. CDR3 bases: TGCGCCAGCAGCAAAGGAGCGGGGGGTTGGAATTCACCCCTCCACTTT.

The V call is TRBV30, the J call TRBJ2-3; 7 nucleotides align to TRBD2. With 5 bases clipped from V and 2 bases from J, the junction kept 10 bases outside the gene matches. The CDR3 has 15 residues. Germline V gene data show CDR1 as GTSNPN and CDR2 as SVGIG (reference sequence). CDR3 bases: TGTGCCTGGGGTGGGGGGGGGATAATCACAGATACGCAGTATTTT. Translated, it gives CAWGGGGIITDTQYF. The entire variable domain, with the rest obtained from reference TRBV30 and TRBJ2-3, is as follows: SQTIHQWPATLVQPVGSPLSLECTVEGTSNPNLYWYRQAAGRGLQLLFYSVGIGQISSEVPQNLSASRPQDRQFILSSKKLLLSDSGFYLCAWGGGGIITDTQYFGPGTRLTVL.

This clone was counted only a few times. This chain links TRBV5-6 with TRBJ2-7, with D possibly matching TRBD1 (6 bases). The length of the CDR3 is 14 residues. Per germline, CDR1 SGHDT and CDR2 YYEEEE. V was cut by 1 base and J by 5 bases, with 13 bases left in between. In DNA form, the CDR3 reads TGTGCCAGCAGCTTGCACCCAGGGGCGGACGAGCAGTACTTC. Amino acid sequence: CASSLHPGADEQYF.

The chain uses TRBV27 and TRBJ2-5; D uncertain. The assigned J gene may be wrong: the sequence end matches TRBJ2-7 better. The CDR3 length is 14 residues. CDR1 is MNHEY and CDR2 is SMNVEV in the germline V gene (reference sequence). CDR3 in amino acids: CASSLTAYSYEQYF. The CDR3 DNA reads TGTGCCAGCAGCTTAACCGCGTACTCCTACGAGCAGTACTTC.

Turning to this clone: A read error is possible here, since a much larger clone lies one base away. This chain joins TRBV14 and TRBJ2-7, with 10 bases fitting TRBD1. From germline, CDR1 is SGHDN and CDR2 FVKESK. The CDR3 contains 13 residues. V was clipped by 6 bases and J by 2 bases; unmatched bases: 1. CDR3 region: CASRGQGPYEQYF. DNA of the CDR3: TGTGCCAGCAGGGGACAGGGGCCCTACGAGCAGTACTTC.

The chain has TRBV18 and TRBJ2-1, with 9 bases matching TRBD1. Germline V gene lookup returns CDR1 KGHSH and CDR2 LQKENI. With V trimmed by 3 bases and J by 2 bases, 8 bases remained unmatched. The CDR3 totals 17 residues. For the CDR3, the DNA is TGTGCCAGCTCACCCCTCTCAGGACAGGGGACCTACAATGAGCAGTTCTTC. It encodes CASSPLSGQGTYNEQFF.

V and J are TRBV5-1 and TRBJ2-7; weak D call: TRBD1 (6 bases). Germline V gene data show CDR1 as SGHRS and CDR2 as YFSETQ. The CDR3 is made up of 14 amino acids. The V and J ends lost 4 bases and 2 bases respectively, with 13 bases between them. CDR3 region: CASSAGTNPYEQYF. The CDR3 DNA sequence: TGCGCCAGCAGCGCCGGGACAAACCCCTACGAGCAGTACTTC.

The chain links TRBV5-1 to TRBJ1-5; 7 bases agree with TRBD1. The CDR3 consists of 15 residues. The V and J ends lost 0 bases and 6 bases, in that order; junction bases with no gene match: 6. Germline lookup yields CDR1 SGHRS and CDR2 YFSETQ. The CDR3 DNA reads TGCGCCAGCAGCTTGGAAGGGGGCGGAGGTCAGCCCCAGCATTTT. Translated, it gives CASSLEGGGGQPQHF.

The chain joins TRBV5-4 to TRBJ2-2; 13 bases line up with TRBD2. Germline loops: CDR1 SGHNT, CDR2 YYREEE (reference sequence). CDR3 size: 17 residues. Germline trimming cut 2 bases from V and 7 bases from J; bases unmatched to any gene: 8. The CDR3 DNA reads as TGTGCCAGCAGCTTAAGTCGGACTAGCGGGGGCCACGGGGAGCTGTTTTTT. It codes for CASSLSRTSGGHGELFF. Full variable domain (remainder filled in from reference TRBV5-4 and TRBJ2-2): ETGVTQSPTHLIKTRGQQVTLRCSSQSGHNTVSWYQQALGQGPQFIFQYYREEENGRGNFPPRFSGLQFPNYSSELNVNALELDDSALYLCASSLSRTSGGHGELFFGEGSRLTVL.

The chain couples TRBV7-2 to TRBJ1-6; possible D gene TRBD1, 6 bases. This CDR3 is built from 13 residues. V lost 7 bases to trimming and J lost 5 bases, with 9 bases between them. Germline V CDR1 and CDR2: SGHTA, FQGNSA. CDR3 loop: CASKGGNNSPLHF. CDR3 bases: TGTGCCAGCAAGGGGGGGAATAATTCACCCCTCCACTTT.

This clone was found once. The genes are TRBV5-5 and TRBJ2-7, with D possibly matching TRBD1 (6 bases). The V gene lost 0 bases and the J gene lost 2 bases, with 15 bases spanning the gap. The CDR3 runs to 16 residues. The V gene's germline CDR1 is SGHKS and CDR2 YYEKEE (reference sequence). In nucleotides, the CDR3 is TGTGCCAGCAGCTTGGCCCCACAGGGATTGACCTACGAGCAGTACTTC. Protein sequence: CASSLAPQGLTYEQYF.

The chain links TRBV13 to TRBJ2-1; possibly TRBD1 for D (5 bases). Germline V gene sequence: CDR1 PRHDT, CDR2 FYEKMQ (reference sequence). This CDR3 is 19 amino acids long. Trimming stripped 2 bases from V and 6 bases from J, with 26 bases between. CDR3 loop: CASSLFPKISEQGGNEQFF. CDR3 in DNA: TGTGCCAGCAGCTTATTTCCTAAGATCTCGGAGCAGGGTGGCAATGAGCAGTTCTTC.

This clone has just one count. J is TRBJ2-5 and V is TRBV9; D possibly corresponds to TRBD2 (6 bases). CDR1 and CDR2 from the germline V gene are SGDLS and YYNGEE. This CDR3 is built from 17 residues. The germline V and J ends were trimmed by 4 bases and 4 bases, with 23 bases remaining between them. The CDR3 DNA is TGTGCCAGCAGCTCCCCCCGGGCGGGATCCCTCCGAGAGACCCAGTACTTC. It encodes CASSSPRAGSLRETQYF.

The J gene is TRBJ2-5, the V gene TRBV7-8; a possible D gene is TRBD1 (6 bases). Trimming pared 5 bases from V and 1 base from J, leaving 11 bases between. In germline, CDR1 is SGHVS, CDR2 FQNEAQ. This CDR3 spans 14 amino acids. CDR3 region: CASSLQGSQETQYF. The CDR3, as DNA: TGTGCCAGCAGCCTGCAGGGGAGCCAAGAGACCCAGTACTTC.

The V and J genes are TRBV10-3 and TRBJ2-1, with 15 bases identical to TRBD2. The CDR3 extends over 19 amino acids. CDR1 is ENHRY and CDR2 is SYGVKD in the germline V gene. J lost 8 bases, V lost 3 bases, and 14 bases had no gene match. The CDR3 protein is CAISDPGLAGGQLKYEQFF. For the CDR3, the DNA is TGTGCCATCAGTGATCCCGGACTAGCGGGGGGGCAGTTAAAATATGAGCAGTTCTTC.

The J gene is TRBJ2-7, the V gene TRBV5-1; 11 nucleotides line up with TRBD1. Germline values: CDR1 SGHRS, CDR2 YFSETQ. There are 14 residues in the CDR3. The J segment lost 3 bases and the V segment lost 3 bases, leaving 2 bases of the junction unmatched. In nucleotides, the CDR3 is TGCGCCAGCAGCTGGGACAGGGGGTTCTACGAGCAGTACTTC. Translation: CASSWDRGFYEQYF.

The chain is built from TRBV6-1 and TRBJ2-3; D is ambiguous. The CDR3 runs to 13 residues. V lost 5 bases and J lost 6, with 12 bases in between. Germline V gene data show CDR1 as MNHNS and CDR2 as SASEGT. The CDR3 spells CASSSWSEDTQYF. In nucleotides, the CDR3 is TGTGCCAGCAGTTCATGGAGCGAGGATACGCAGTATTTT.

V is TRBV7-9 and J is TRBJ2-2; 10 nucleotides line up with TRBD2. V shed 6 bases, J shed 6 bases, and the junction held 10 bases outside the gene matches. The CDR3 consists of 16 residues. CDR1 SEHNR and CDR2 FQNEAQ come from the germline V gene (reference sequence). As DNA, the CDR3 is TGTGCCAGCAGGTTCCTAGCGGGGGCTTCCTCCGGGGAGCTGTTTTTT. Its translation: CASRFLAGASSGELFF.

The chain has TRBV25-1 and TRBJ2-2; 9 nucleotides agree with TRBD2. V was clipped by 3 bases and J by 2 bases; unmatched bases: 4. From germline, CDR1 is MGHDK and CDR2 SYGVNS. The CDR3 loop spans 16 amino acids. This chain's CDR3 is CASSDSGGGNTGELFF. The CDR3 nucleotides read TGTGCCAGCAGTGATAGCGGGGGAGGTAACACCGGGGAGCTGTTTTTT.

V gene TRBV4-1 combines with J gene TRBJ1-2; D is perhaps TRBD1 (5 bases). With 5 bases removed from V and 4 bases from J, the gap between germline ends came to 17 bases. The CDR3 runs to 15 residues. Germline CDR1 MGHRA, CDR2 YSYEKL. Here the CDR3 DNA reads TGCGCCAGCAGCAGAGGGGAGGATGGAGGCTATGGCTACACCTTC. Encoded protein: CASSRGEDGGYGYTF.